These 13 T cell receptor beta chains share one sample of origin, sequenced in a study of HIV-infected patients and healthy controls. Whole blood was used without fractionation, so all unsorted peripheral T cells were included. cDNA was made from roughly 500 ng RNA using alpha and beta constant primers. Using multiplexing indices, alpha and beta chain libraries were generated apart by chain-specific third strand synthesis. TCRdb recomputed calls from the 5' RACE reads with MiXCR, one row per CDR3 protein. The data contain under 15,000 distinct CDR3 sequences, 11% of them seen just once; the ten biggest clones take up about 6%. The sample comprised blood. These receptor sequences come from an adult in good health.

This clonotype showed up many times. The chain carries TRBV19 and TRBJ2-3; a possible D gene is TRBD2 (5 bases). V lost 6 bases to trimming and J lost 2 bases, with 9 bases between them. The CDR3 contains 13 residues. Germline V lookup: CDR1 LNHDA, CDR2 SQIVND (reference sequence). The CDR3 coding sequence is TGTGCCAGTAGCGGGATGTTCACAGATACGCAGTATTTT. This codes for CASSGMFTDTQYF.

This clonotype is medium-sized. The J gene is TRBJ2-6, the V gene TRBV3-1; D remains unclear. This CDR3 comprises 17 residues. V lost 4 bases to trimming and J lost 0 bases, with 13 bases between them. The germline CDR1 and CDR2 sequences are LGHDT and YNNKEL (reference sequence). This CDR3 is CASSPNYMGSGANVLTF. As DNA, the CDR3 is TGTGCCAGCAGCCCCAACTACATGGGCTCTGGGGCCAACGTCCTGACTTTC.

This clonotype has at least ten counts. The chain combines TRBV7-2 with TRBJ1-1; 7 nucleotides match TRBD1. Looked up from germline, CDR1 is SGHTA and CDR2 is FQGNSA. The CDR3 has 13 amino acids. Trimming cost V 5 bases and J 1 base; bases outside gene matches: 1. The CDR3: CASSGQENTEAFF. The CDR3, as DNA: TGTGCCAGCAGCGGACAGGAGAACACTGAAGCTTTCTTT.

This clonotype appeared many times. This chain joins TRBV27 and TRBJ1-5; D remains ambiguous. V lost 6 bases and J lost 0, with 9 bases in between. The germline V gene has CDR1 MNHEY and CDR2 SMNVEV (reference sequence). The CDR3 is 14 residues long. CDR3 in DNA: TGTGCCAGCAGGGACCTCAATAGCAATCAGCCCCAGCATTTT. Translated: CASRDLNSNQPQHF.

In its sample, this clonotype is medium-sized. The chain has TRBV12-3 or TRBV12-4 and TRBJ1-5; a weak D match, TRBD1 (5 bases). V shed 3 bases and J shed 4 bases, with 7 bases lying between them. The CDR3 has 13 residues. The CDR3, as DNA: TGTGCCAGCAGTTTGGGGCTAAATCAGCCCCAGCATTTT. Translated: CASSLGLNQPQHF.

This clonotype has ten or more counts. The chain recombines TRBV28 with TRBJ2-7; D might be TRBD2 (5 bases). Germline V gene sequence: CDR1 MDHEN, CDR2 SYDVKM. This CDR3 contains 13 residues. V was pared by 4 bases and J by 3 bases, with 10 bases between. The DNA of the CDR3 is TGTGCCAGCAGTTCCCATAGCGACTACGAGCAGTACTTC. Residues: CASSSHSDYEQYF.

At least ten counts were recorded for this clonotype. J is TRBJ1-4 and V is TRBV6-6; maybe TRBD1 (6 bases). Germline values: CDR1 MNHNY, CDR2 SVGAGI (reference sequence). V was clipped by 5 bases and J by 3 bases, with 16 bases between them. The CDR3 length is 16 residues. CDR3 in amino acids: CASSPGTGGPNEKLFF. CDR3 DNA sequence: TGTGCCAGCAGTCCAGGAACCGGGGGCCCTAATGAAAAACTGTTTTTT.

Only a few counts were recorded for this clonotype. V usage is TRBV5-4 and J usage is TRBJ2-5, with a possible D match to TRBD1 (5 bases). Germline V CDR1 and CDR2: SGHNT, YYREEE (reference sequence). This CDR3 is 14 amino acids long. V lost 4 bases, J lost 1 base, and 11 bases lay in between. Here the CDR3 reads CASSPGMSQETQYF. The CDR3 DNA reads TGTGCCAGCAGCCCAGGGATGTCCCAAGAGACCCAGTACTTC. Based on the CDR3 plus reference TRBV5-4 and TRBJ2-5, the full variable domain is ETGVTQSPTHLIKTRGQQVTLRCSSQSGHNTVSWYQQALGQGPQFIFQYYREEENGRGNFPPRFSGLQFPNYSSELNVNALELDDSALYLCASSPGMSQETQYFGPGTRLLVL.

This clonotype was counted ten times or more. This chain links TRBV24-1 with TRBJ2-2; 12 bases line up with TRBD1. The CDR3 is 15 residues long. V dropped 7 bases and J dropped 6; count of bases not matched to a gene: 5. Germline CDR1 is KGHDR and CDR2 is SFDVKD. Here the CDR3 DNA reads TGTGCCACCAGGACCGGGACAGGGGGCCCCGGGGAGCTGTTTTTT. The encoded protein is CATRTGTGGPGELFF.

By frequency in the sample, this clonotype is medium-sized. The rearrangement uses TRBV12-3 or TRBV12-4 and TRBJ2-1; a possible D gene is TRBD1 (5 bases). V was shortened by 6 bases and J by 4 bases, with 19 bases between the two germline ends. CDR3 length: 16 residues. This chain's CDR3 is CASSPNVGKGYNEQFF. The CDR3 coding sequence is TGTGCCAGCAGCCCCAACGTAGGGAAGGGGTACAATGAGCAGTTCTTC.

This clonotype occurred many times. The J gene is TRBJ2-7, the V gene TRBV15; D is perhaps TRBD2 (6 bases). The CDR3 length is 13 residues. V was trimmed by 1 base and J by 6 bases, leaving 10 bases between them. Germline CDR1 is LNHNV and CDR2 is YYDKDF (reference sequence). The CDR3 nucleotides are TGTGCCACCAGCAGAGCACTAGCTACCGAGCAGTACTTC. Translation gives CATSRALATEQYF.

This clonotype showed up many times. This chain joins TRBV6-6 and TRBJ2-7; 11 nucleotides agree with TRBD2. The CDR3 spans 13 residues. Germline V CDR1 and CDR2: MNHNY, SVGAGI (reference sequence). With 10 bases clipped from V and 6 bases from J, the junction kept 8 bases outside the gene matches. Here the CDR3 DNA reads TGTGCCACCAGGGTAGCGGGAGGGGGCGAGCAGTACTTC. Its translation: CATRVAGGGEQYF.

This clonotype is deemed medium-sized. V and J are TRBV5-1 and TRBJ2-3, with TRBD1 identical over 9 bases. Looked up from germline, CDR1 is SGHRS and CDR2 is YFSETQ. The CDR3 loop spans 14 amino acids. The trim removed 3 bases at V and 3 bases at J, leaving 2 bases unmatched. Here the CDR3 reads CASSSTGGTDTQYF. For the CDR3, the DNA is TGCGCCAGCAGCTCGACAGGGGGTACAGATACGCAGTATTTT. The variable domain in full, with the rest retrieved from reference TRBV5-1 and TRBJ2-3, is KAGVTQTPRYLIKTRGQQVTLSCSPISGHRSVSWYQQTPGQGLQFLFEYFSETQRNKGNFPGRFSGRQFSNSRSEMNVSTLELGDSALYLCASSSTGGTDTQYFGPGTRLTVL.